What follows is one T cell receptor (beta chain) and its context. The antigen is unknown. PCR was performed using 60 Vbeta and 13 Jbeta primers. Method: immunoSEQ multiplex PCR; TCRdb's copy keeps in-frame clones and lacks some. The repertoire includes 100,000 to 150,000 clones, around four fifths of them detected once, and roughly 20% sits in the top ten. This sample is part of a study of cytomegalovirus exposure and HLA in healthy donors. CDR1 is LGHNT and CDR2 is FRNRAP in the germline V gene. This CDR3 region has 15 residues. V lost 1 base to trimming and J lost 7 bases, with 16 bases between them. Whole-study findings and limits: A missense DCLRE1C variant was associated with V- and J-gene trimming of TCR beta chains in a later analysis, and an independent cohort replicated the association. Near-uniform donor sequencing depth was presumed by presence/absence analyses.

This clonotype originated in a man aged 18 to 29 in good health and CMV-seropositive. The chain joins TRBV12-5 to TRBJ1-2; the D is unclear. Material for sequencing was PBMCs. The CDR3 sequence: CASGLDPEAPSGYTF. The CDR3 region has the DNA TGTGCTAGTGGTTTGGACCCGGAGGCCCCCTCTGGCTACACCTTC.